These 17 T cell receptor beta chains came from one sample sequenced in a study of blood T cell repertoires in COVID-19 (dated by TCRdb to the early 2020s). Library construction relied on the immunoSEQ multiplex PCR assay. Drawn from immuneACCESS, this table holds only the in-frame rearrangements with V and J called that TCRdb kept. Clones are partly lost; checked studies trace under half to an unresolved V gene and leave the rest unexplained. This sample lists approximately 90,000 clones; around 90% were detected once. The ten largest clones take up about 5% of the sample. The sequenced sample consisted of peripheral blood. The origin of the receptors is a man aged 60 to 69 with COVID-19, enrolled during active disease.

For the CDR3, the DNA is TGTGCCAGCAGTGAAGCGGGACACATGAACACTGAAGCTTTCTTT. The encoded protein is CASSEAGHMNTEAFF. The J gene is TRBJ1-1, the V gene TRBV6-1; D is perhaps TRBD1 (6 bases). The CDR3 has 15 amino acids. CDR1 and CDR2 from the germline V gene are MNHNS and SASEGT. The germline V and J ends were trimmed by 0 bases and 0 bases, with 8 bases remaining between them.

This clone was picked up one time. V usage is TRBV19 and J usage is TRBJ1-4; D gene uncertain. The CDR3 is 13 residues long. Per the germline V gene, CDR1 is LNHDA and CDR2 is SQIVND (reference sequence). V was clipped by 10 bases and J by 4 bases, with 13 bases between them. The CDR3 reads CATSGLFNEKLFF. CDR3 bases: TGTGCCACCTCGGGGTTATTTAATGAAAAACTGTTTTTT.

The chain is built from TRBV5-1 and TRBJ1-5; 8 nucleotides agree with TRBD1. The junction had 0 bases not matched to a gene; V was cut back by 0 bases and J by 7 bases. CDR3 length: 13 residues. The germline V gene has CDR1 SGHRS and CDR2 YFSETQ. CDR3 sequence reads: CASSLGQGQPQHF. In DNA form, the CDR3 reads TGCGCCAGCAGCTTGGGACAGGGGCAGCCCCAGCATTTT.

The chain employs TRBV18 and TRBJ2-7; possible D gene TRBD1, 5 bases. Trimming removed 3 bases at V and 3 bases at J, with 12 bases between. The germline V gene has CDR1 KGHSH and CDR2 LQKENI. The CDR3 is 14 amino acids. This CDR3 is CASSPQGLGYEQYF. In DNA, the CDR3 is TGTGCCAGCTCACCTCAGGGCTTGGGCTACGAGCAGTACTTC.

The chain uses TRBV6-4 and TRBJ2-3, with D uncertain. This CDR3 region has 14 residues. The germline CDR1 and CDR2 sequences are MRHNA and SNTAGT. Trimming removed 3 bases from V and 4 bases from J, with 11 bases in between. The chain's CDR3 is CASSEARGADTQYF. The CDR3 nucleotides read TGTGCCAGCAGTGAGGCTAGAGGCGCAGATACGCAGTATTTT.

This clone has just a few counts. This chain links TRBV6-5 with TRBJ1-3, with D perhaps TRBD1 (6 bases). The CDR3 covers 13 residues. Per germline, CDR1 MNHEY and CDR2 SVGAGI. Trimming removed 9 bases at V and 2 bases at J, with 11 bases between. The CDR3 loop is CASQWTAGNTIYF. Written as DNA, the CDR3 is TGTGCCAGTCAATGGACAGCTGGAAACACCATATATTTT.

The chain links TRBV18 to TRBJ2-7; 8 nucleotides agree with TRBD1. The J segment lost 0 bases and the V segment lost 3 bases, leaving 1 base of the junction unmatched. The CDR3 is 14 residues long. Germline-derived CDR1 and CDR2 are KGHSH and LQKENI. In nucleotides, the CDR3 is TGTGCCAGCTCACCGGGACAGGCCTCCTACGAGCAGTACTTC. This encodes CASSPGQASYEQYF.

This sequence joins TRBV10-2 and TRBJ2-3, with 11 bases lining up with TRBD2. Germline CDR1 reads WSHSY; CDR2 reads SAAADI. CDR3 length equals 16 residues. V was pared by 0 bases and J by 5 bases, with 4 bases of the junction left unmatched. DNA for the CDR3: TGCGCCAGCAGTGAGTCGGGGACTAGCGGAAGAGATACGCAGTATTTT. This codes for CASSESGTSGRDTQYF.

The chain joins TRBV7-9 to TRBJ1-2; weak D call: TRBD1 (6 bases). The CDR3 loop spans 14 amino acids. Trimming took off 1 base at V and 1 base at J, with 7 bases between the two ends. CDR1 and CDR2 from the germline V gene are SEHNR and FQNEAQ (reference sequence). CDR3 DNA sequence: TGTGCCAGCAGCTTAGGACAGGTTAACTATGGCTACACCTTC. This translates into CASSLGQVNYGYTF.

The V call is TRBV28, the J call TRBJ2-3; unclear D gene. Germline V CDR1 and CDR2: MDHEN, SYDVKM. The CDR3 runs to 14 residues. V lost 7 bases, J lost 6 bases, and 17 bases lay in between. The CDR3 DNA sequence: TGTGCCAGCACCGCGGTCTACGCCTACGATACGCAGTATTTT. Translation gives CASTAVYAYDTQYF.

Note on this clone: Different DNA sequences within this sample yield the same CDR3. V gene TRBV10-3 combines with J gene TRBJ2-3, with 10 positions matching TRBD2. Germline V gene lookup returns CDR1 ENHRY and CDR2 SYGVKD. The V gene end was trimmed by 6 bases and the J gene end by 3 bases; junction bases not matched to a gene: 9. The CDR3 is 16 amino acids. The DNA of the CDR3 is TGTGCCATCAGCCCCGTAGCGGGAGGAGGGACAGATACGCAGTATTTT. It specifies CAISPVAGGGTDTQYF.

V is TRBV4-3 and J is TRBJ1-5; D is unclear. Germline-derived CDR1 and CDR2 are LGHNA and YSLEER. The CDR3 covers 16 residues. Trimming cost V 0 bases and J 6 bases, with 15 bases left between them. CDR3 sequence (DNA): TGCGCCAGCAGCCAAGATCCGGGTGACCCCAGTCAGCCCCAGCATTTT. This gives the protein CASSQDPGDPSQPQHF.

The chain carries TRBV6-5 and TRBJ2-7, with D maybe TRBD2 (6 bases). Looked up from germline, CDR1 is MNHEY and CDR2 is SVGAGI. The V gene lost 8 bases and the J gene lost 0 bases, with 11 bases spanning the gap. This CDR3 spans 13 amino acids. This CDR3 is CASLADDSYEQYF. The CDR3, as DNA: TGTGCCAGCTTAGCGGACGACTCCTACGAGCAGTACTTC.

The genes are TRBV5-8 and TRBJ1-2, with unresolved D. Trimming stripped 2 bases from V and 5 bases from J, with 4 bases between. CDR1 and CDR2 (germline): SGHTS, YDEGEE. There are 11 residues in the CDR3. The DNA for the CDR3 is TGTGCCAGCAGCTTCCTTTATGGCTACACCTTC. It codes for CASSFLYGYTF.

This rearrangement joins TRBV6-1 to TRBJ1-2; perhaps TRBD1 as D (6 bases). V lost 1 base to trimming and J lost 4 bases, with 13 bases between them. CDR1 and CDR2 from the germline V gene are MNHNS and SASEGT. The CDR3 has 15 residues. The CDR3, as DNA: TGTGCCAGCAGTGAAGGAGGGGGAAGAGGCTATGGCTACACCTTC. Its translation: CASSEGGGRGYGYTF.

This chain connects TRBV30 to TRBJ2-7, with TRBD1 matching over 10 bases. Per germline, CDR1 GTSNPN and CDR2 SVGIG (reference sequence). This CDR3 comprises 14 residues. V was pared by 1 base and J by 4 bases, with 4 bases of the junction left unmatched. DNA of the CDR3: TGTGCCTGGAGTGCTGACAGGGGGCCATACGAGCAGTACTTC. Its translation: CAWSADRGPYEQYF. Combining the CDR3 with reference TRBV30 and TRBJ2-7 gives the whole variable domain SQTIHQWPATLVQPVGSPLSLECTVEGTSNPNLYWYRQAAGRGLQLLFYSVGIGQISSEVPQNLSASRPQDRQFILSSKKLLLSDSGFYLCAWSADRGPYEQYFGPGTRLTVT.

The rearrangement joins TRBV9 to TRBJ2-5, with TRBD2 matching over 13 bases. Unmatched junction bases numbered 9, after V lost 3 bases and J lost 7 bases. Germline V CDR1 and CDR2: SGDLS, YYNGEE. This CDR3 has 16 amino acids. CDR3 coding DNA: TGTGCCAGCAGCGATGGCGGACTAGCGGGAGAAGGGACCCAGTACTTC. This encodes CASSDGGLAGEGTQYF.